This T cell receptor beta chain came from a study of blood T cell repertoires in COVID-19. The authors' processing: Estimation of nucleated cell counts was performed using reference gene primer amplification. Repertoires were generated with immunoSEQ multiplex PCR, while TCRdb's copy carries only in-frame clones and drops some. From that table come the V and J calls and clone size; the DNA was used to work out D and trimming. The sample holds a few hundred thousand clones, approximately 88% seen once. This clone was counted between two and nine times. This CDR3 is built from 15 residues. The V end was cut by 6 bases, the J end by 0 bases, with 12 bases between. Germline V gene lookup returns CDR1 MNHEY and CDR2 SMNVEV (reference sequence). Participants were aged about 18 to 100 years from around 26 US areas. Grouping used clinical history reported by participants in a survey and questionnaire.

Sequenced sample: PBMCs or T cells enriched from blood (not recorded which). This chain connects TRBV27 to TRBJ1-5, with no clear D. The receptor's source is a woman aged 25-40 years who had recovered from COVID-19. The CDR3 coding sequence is TGTGCCAGCAGGACTCAAGTGAATAGCAATCAGCCCCAGCATTTT. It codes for CASRTQVNSNQPQHF.